This T cell receptor (beta chain) was identified in a study of T cell repertoires in cytomegalovirus infection. Via MiXCR, TCRdb re-called the reads, giving one row per CDR3 protein. The sample consists of about 150,000 distinct CDR3 sequences, roughly a quarter of them appearing once. This CDR3 region has 15 residues. Between the trimmed V and J ends, which lost 5 bases and 1 base, there was a span of 12 bases. Germline-derived CDR1 and CDR2 are SGHTA and FQGNSA. Many counts were recorded for this clonotype. This receptor was identified in a human donor in good health (CMV status not recorded). Some clones in this sample may be carry-over from other donors' samples. J is TRBJ2-1 and V is TRBV7-2; D gene uncertain. Specimen: PBMCs. In nucleotides, the CDR3 is TGTGCCAGCAGCCCAGTCCCGCCGTCCTACAATGAGCAGTTCTTC. Translation gives CASSPVPPSYNEQFF.